This TCR beta chain was sequenced in a study of Graves' ophthalmopathy and Graves' hyperthyroidism. Study at large: The authors defined stable hyperthyroidism as no ophthalmopathy within 18 months of follow-up. Study-level findings and limits: Ophthalmopathy could be told apart from stable hyperthyroidism by a 13-signature model (just under 90% sensitivity, 70% to 84% specificity).

This clonotype was seen just once. Its antigen remains unidentified. Clinical symptoms, serum thyroxine, TRAb, thyroid ultrasound and orbital computed tomography formed the basis of diagnosis. Beta-chain TCR CDR3 regions were amplified from RNA transcripts. RT-PCR with HTBI primers came first, then second-round multiplex PCR. One entry per CDR3 protein results from TCRdb running MiXCR on the multiplex PCR reads. The sample includes around 1,000,000 distinct CDR3 sequences, 35% to 40% seen only once; the top ten take approximately 12%. Sequenced material: peripheral blood or thyroid tissue (not recorded which). The sequence was obtained from an adult man with Graves' hyperthyroidism.

CDR3 amino acids: CATSDTRTGEKLFF. The CDR3 DNA reads TGTGCCACCAGTGATACACGGACAGGCGAAAAACTGTTTTTT. The chain carries TRBV24-1 and TRBJ1-4; 7 positions match TRBD1. V lost 3 bases, J lost 8 bases, and 5 bases stayed unmatched. The V gene's germline CDR1 is KGHDR and CDR2 SFDVKD. The CDR3 totals 14 residues.